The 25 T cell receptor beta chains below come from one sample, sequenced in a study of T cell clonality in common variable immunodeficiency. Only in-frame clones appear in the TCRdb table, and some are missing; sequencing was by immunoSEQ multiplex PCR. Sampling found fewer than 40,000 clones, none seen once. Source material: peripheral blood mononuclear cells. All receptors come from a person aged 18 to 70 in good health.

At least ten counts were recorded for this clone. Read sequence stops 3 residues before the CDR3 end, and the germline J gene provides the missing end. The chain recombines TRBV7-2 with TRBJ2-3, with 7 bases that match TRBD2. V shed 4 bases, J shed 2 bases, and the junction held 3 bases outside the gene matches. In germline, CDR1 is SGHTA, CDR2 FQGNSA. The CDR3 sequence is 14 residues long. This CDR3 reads CASSWSGVTDTQYF. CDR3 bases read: TGTGCCAGCAGCTGGAGCGGGGTCACAGATACG.

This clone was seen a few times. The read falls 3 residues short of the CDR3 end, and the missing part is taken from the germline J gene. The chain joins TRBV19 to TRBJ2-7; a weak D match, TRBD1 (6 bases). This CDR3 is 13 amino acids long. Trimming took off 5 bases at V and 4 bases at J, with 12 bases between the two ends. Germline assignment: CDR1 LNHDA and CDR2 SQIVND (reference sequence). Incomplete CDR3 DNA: TGTGCCAGTAGTCCCACACAGGGTTACGAG. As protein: CASSPTQGYE. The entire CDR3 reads CASSPTQGYEQYF.

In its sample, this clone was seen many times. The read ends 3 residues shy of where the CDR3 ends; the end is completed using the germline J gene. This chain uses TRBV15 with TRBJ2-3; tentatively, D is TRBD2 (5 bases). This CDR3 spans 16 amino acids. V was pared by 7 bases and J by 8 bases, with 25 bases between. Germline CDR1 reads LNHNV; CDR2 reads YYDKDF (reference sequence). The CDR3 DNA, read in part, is TGTGCCACCACCCTGACAATCCCGTATAGCGTCGGTACG. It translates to CATTLTIPYSVGT. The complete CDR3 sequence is CATTLTIPYSVGTQYF.

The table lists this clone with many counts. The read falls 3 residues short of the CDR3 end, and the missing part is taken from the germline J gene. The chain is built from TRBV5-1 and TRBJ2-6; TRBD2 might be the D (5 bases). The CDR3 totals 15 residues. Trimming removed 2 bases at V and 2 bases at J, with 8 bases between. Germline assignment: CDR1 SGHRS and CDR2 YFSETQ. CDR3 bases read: TGCGCCAGCAGCTTTTTCGGGGCTGGGGCCAACGTC. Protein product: CASSFFGAGANV. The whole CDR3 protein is CASSFFGAGANVLTF. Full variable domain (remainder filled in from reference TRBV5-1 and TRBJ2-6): KAGVTQTPRYLIKTRGQQVTLSCSPISGHRSVSWYQQTPGQGLQFLFEYFSETQRNKGNFPGRFSGRQFSNSRSEMNVSTLELGDSALYLCASSFFGAGANVLTFGAGSRLTVL.

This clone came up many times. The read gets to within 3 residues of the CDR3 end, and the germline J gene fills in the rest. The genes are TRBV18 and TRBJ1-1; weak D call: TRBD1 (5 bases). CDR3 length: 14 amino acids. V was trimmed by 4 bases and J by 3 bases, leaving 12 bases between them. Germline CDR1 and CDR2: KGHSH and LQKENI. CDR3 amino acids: CASSRVREYTEAFF. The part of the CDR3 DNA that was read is TGTGCCAGCTCACGGGTCAGGGAATACACTGAA.

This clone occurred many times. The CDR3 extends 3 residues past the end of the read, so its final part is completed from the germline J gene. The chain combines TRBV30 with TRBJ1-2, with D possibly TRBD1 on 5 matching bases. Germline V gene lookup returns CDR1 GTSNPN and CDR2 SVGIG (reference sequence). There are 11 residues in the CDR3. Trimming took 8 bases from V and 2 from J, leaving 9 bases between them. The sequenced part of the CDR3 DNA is TGTGCCGCGGGGCAGAACTATGGC. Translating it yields CAAGQNYG. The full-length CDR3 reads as CAAGQNYGYTF.

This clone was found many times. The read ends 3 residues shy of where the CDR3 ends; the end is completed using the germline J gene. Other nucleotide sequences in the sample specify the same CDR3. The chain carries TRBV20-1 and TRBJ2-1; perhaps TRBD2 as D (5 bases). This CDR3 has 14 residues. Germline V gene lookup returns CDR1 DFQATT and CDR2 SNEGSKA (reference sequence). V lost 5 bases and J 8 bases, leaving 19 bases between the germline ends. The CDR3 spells CSAPASLEGYEQFF. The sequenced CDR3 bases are TGCAGTGCTCCCGCGTCACTAGAGGGTTATGAG.

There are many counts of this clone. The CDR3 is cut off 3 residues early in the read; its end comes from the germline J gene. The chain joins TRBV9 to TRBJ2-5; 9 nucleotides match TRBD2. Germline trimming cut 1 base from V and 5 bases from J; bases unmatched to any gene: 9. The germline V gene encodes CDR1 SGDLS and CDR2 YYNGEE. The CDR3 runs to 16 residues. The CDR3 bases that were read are TGTGCCAGCAGCGTACGTGGTAGCGGGGGTCCGGAGACC. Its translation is CASSVRGSGGPET. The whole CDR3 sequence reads CASSVRGSGGPETQYF.

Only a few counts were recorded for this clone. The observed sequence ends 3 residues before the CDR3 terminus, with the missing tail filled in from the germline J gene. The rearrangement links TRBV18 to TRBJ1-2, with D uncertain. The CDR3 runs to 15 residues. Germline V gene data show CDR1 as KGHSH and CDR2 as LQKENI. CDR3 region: CASSPPELSLSDYTF. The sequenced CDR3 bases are TGTGCCAGCTCACCACCGGAACTCTCCCTTAGCGAC.

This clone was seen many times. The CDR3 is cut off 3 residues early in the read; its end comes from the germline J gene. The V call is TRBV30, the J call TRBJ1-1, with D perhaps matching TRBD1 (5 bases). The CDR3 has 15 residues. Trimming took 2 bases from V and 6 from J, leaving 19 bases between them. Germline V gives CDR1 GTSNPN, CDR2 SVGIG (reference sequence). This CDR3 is CAWSSSPPQASEAFF. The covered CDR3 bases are TGTGCCTGGAGTTCCTCCCCCCCACAGGCATCTGAA.

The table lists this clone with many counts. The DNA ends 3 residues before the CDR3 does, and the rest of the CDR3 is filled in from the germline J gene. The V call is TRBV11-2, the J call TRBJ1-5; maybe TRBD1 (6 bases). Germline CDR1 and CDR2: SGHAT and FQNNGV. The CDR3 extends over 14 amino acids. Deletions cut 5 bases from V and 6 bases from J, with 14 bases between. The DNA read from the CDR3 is TGTGCCAGCAGCCACCAGGGGTTCGGTCAGCCC. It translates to CASSHQGFGQP. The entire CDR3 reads CASSHQGFGQPQHF. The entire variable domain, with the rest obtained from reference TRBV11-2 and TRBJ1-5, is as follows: EAGVAQSPRYKIIEKRQSVAFWCNPISGHATLYWYQQILGQGPKLLIQFQNNGVVDDSQLPKDRFSAERLKGVDSTLKIQPAKLEDSAVYLCASSHQGFGQPQHFGDGTRLSIL.

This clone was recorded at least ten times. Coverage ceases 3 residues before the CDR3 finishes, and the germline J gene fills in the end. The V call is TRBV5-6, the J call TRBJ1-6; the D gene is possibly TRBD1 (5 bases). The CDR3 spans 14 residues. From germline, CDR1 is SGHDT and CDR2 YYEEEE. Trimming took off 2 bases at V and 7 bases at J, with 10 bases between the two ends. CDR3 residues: CASSFEGWNSPLHF. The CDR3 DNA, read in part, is TGTGCCAGCAGCTTTGAGGGGTGGAATTCACCC.

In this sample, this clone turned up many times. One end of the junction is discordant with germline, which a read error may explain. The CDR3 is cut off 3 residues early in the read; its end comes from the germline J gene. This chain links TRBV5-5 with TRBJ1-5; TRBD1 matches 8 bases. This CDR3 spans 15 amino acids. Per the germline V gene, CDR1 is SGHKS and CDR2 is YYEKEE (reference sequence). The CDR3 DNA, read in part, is TGTGCCAGCAGCTTTACAGGGGGTAACAATCGGCCC. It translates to CASSFTGGNNRP. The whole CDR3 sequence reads CASSFTGGNNRPQHF.

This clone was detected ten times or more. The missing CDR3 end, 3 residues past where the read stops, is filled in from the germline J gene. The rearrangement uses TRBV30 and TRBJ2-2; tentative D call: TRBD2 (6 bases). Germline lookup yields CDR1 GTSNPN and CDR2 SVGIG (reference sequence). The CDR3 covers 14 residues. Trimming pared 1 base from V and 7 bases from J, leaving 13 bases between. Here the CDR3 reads CAWSALAVGGELFF. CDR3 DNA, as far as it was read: TGTGCCTGGAGTGCGTTAGCGGTTGGCGGGGAG.

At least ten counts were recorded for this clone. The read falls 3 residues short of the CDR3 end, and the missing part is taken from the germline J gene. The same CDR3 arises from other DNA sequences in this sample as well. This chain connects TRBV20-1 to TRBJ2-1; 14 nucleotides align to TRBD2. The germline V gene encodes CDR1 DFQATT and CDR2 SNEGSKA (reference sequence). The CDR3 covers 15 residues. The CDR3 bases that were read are TGCAGCGCTGTGACTAGCGGGAGGGCCTGGAATGAG. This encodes CSAVTSGRAWNE. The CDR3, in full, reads CSAVTSGRAWNEQFF.

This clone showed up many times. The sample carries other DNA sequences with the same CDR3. The CDR3 bases that were read are TGCAGTGCTAGAGGACCGGGACAGGGCACCTACGAG. It is translated as CSARGPGQGTYE. In full, the CDR3 reads CSARGPGQGTYEQYF. This chain connects TRBV20-1 to TRBJ2-7; 9 bases line up with TRBD1. The read stops 3 residues short of the end of the CDR3; the missing end is completed from the germline J gene. CDR3 length: 15 amino acids. V was pared by 1 base and J by 2 bases, with 6 bases of the junction left unmatched. CDR1 is DFQATT, CDR2 SNEGSKA, per germline (reference sequence).

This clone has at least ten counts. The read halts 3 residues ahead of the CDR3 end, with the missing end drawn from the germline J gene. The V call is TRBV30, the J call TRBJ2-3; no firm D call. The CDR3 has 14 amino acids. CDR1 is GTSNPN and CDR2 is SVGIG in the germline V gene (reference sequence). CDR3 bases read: TGTGCCTGGAGTGTACCGGGTTACAATCAGCCG. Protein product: CAWSVPGYNQP. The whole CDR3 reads CAWSVPGYNQPQYF.

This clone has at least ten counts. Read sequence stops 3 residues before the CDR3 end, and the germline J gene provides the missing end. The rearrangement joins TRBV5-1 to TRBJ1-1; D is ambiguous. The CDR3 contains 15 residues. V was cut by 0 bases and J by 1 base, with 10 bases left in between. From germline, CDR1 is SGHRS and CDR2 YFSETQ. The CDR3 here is CASSLEPGKNTEAFF. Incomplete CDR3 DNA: TGCGCCAGCAGCTTGGAACCGGGGAAGAACACTGAA. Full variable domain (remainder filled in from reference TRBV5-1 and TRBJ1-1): KAGVTQTPRYLIKTRGQQVTLSCSPISGHRSVSWYQQTPGQGLQFLFEYFSETQRNKGNFPGRFSGRQFSNSRSEMNVSTLELGDSALYLCASSLEPGKNTEAFFGQGTRLTVV.

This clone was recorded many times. Partial CDR3 DNA: TGCGCCAGCAGCCAGAGGGCCCGGGACAGGGGCCGCTACGAG. Protein: CASSQRARDRGRYE. The whole CDR3 region reads CASSQRARDRGRYEQYF. The chain is built from TRBV4-1 and TRBJ2-7; TRBD1 matches at 10 bases. The observed sequence ends 3 residues before the CDR3 terminus, with the missing tail filled in from the germline J gene. With V trimmed by 3 bases and J by 3 bases, 11 bases remained unmatched. This CDR3 is built from 17 residues. Germline V CDR1 and CDR2: MGHRA, YSYEKL.

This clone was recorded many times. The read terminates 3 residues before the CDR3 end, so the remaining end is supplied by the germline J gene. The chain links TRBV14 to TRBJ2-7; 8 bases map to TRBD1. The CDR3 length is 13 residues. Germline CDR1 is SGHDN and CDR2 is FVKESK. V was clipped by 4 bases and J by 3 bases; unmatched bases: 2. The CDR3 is CASSPTGGYEQYF. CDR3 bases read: TGTGCCAGCAGCCCTACAGGGGGCTACGAG.

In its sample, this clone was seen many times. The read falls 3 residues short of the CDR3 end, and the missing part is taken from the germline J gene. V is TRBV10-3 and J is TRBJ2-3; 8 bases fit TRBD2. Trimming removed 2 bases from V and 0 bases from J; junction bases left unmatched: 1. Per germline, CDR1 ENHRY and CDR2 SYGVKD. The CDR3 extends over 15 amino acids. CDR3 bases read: TGTGCCATCAGTGAGCGGGGGGGTAGCACAGATACG. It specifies CAISERGGSTDT. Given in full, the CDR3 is CAISERGGSTDTQYF.

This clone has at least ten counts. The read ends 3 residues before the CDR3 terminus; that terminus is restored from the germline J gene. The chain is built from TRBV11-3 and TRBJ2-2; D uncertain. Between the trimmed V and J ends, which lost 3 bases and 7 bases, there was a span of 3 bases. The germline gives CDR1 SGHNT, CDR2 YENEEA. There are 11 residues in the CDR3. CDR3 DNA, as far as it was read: TGTGCCAGCAGCTTCGGCGGGGAG. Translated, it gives CASSFGGE. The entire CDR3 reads CASSFGGELFF. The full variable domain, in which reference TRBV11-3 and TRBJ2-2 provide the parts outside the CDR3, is EAGVVQSPRYKIIEKKQPVAFWCNPISGHNTLYWYLQNLGQGPELLIRYENEEAVDDSQLPKDRFSAERLKGVDSTLKIQPAELGDSAVYLCASSFGGELFFGEGSRLTVL.

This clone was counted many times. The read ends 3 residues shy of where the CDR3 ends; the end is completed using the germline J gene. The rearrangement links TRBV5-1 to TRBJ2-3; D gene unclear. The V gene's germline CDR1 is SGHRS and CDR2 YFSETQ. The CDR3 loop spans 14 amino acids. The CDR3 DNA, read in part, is TGCGCCAGCAGTGAGTCACCTACCCAAGAGACG. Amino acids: CASSESPTQET. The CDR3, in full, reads CASSESPTQETQYF.

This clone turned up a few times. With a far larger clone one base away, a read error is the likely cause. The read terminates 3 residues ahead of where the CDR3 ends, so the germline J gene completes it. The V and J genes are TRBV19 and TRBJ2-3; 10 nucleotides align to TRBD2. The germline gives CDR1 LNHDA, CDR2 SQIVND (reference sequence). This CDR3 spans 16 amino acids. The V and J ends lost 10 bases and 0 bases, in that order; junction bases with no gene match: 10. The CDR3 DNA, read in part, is TGTGCCACTACTCAGATAGCGGGAGGTAGCACAGATACG. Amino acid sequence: CATTQIAGGSTDT. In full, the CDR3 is CATTQIAGGSTDTQYF.

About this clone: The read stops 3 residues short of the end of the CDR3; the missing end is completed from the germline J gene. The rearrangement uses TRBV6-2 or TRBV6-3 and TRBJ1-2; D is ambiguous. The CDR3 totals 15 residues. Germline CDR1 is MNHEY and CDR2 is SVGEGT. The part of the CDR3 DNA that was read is TGTGCCAGCAGTTACTCGAGTCCGTTTACCTACGAC. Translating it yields CASSYSSPFTYD. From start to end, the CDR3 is CASSYSSPFTYDYTF.